This TCR beta chain was documented in a study of blood T cell repertoires in COVID-19. Study-level background: Sources were T cells, B-cell-depleted T cells, or PBMCs; the material itself was cDNA or gDNA.

Enrolled through a virtual design, the participants were between roughly 18 and 95 years of age and came from under 25 US areas. The table lists this clone with a count of one. This CDR3 has 13 amino acids. Deletions cut 5 bases from V and 1 base from J, with 8 bases between. The V gene's germline CDR1 is LNHDA and CDR2 SQIVND (reference sequence). Sequenced by immunoSEQ multiplex PCR; TCRdb stores in-frame clones only, minus some. Among just over 300,000 clones listed, roughly 90% were seen once. The sequenced sample was PBMCs or T cells enriched from blood (not recorded which). The V call is TRBV19, the J call TRBJ2-5; D is perhaps TRBD1 (6 bases). The sequence derives from a woman in her thirties or forties who had recovered from COVID-19. CDR3 residues: CASSSRGQETQYF. CDR3 coding DNA: TGTGCCAGTAGTTCCAGGGGCCAAGAGACCCAGTACTTC.